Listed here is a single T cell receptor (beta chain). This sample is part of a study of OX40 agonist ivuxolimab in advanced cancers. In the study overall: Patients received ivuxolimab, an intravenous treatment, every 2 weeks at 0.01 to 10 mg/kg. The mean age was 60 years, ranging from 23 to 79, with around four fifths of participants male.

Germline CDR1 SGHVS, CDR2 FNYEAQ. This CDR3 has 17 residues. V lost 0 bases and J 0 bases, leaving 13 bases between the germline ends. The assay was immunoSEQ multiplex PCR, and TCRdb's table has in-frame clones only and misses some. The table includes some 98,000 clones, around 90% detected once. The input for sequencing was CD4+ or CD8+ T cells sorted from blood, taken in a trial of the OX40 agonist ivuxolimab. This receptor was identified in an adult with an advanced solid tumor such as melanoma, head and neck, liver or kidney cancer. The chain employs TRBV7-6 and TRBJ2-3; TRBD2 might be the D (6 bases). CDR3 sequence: CASSLANSGSSTDTQYF. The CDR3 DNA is TGTGCCAGCAGCTTAGCGAATAGCGGATCTAGCACAGATACGCAGTATTTT.